This T cell receptor (beta chain) was captured by sequencing in a study of T cell repertoires in cytomegalovirus infection. TCRdb itself ran the reads through MiXCR, one entry per CDR3 protein. Here the sample spans 150,000 or so distinct CDR3 sequences, around 30% being singletons. This CDR3 contains 13 residues. V was cut by 4 bases and J by 4 bases, with 8 bases left in between. Germline V gene lookup returns CDR1 SNHLY and CDR2 FYNNEI. Note on this clonotype: Its antigen remains unidentified.

The chain couples TRBV2 to TRBJ1-3; D call uncertain. Sequencing used CD8+ T cells from cultured PBMCs, obtained from culture after CMV antigen stimulation. The source is a human donor in good health (CMV status not recorded). Some clones in this sample may be carry-over from other donors' samples. CDR3 loop: CASSGRGGNTIYF. The DNA of the CDR3 is TGTGCCAGCAGTGGTAGAGGGGGAAACACCATATATTTT.